This TCR beta chain is from a study of blood T cell repertoires in COVID-19. Across the study: Acute-phase and convalescent COVID-19 samples originated in the United States, Italy and Spain. T cells, B-cell-depleted T cells, or PBMCs provided the cDNA or gDNA that served as material.

Per the germline V gene, CDR1 is SEHNR and CDR2 is FQNEAQ (reference sequence). Trimming took off 6 bases at V and 9 bases at J, with 21 bases between the two ends. The CDR3 has 15 residues. Authors' data handling: It was from reference gene primer amplification that nucleated cell counts were estimated. The assay was immunoSEQ multiplex PCR, and TCRdb's table has in-frame clones only and misses some. For V, J and clone size, that table is used; D and trimming come from the DNA. In the table there are a few hundred thousand clones, around 91% of which are singletons. Individuals aged about 18 to 89 years were recruited from some 26 US areas.

The TCR was taken from a young woman with acute COVID-19. The chain combines TRBV7-9 with TRBJ2-1, with D perhaps TRBD2 (6 bases). Material: PBMCs or T cells enriched from blood (not recorded which). This CDR3 is CASRTTSGPSGEQFF. Here the CDR3 DNA reads TGTGCCAGCAGGACGACTAGTGGTCCAAGCGGTGAGCAGTTCTTC.